This T cell receptor beta chain is drawn from a study of cytomegalovirus exposure and HLA in healthy donors. The V gene's germline CDR1 is SGHAT and CDR2 FQNNGV. CDR3 size: 14 residues. V dropped 4 bases and J dropped 7 bases, with 16 bases sitting between them. Primers for the PCR totalled 60 Vbeta and 13 Jbeta. Clones were read by immunoSEQ multiplex PCR, and TCRdb kept only the in-frame ones, dropping some. This sample's table reports some 130,000 clones. Sequencing used PBMCs. The receptor comes from a middle-aged woman in good health and CMV-seropositive. V and J are TRBV11-2 and TRBJ1-1; D uncertain. This CDR3 reads CASSSPGSYLEAFF. CDR3 nucleotide sequence: TGTGCCAGCAGCTCACCCGGGAGCTATCTTGAAGCTTTCTTT.